This T cell receptor beta chain was captured in a study of blood T cell repertoires in COVID-19. For the study at large: Material from acute and convalescent COVID-19 was sourced from the United States, Italy and Spain. T cells, B-cell-depleted T cells, or PBMCs provided the cDNA or gDNA that served as material.

Per the authors' pipeline: Nucleated cell counts were estimated from reference gene primer amplification. Measured with immunoSEQ multiplex PCR; TCRdb has only the in-frame clones, and not every one. That table is the source of V, J and clone size, and D and trimming were worked out from the DNA. The sample gives 250,000 or so clones, about 88% of which show up once; around 1.6% is in the top ten. Germline-derived CDR1 and CDR2 are SGHDN and FVKESK. This CDR3 has 13 residues. V was trimmed by 0 bases and J by 7 bases, leaving 7 bases between them. All recovered Cohort 3 donors got two negative PCRs, got clearance, or saw symptom resolution.

This clonotype originated in a woman between 45 and 65 years old who had recovered from COVID-19. The V call is TRBV14, the J call TRBJ1-5; D remains unclear. Sequencing input: PBMCs or T cells enriched from blood (not recorded which). CDR3 sequence (DNA): TGTGCCAGCAGCCAAGATCGGTTCCAGCCCCAGCATTTT. Protein sequence: CASSQDRFQPQHF.